A selection of T cell receptor beta chains follows, all from one sample in a study of OX40 agonist ivuxolimab in advanced cancers. Sequencing used immunoSEQ multiplex PCR; TCRdb keeps in-frame clones, though not all of them. Of around 65,000 clones in the sample, nearly 90% were seen once. The source was CD4+ or CD8+ T cells sorted from blood, collected in a trial of the OX40 agonist ivuxolimab. The receptors derive from an adult with an advanced solid tumor such as melanoma, head and neck, liver or kidney cancer. Both conserved end residues are part of each CDR3. A D gene is named only where the DNA matches it firmly. A row's size may be missing; if present it is once, few, many or a size class.

clone_size d_call j_call v_call cdr3_nt cdr3_aa
NA TRBD1 TRBJ1-2 TRBV19 TGTGCCAGTAGTATGGGGACAGTTCTCCCCTGGGCTAACTATGGCTACACCTTC CASSMGTVLPWANYGYTF
NA TRBD2 TRBJ2-2 TRBV9 TGTGCCAGCAGCCCGGAGCAGCGGGGTCCCGGGGAGCTGTTTTTT CASSPEQRGPGELFF
NA NA TRBJ1-1 TRBV2 TGTGCCAGCAGTCCCGACAGACAGAGCACTGAAGCTTTCTTT CASSPDRQSTEAFF
NA NA TRBJ2-5 TRBV27 TGTGCCAGCAGGATAATTGGGGTAGGTCCGTACTTC CASRIIGVGPYF
NA TRBD1 TRBJ1-1 TRBV4-2 TGTGCCAGCAGCCAAGATGTGGGACAGGGAATGAACACTGAAGCTTTCTTT CASSQDVGQGMNTEAFF
NA TRBD2 TRBJ2-7 TRBV11-3 TGTGCCAGCAGCTTAGAGGGGACTAGCGGCGAGCAGTACTTC CASSLEGTSGEQYF
NA NA TRBJ1-2 TRBV2 TGTGCCAGCAGTGGCGAGGGGTATGGCTACACCTTC CASSGEGYGYTF
NA TRBD2 TRBJ2-1 TRBV7-2 TGTGCCAGCAGCCCGTCAGGCGGGGGGAATGAGCAGTTCTTC CASSPSGGGNEQFF
NA NA TRBJ2-7 TRBV6-6 TGTGCCAGCAGCCTACGGCCACGATACGAGCAGTACTTC CASSLRPRYEQYF
NA NA TRBJ2-7 TRBV19 TGTGCCAGTAGTATAGAGGGGGCCTACGAGCAGTACTTC CASSIEGAYEQYF
NA NA TRBJ1-2 TRBV19 TGTGCCAGTAGTACTACAGGGATGGGGGACTATGGCTACACCTTC CASSTTGMGDYGYTF
NA NA TRBJ2-4 TRBV6-6 TGTGCCAGCAGTTACGGGATGGGAAACATTCAGTACTTC CASSYGMGNIQYF
NA NA TRBJ2-5 TRBV7-2 TGTGCCAGCAGCTTAGGGAGGACAATCCAAGAGACCCAGTACTTC CASSLGRTIQETQYF
NA NA TRBJ1-6 TRBV9 TGTGCCAGCAACAGGGCCTATAATTCACCCCTCCACTTT CASNRAYNSPLHF
NA TRBD1 TRBJ1-1 TRBV14 TGTGCCAGCAGCCGTAGACAGGGGTTGGGCACTGAAGCTTTCTTT CASSRRQGLGTEAFF
NA TRBD1 TRBJ1-2 TRBV5-1 TGCGCCAGCAGATCTACAGGGGACGATGGCTACACCTTC CASRSTGDDGYTF
NA TRBD1 TRBJ1-6 TRBV7-2 TGTGCCAGCAGCTTAGAGGGGACAGGGTATTCACCCCTCCACTTT CASSLEGTGYSPLHF
NA TRBD2 TRBJ2-1 TRBV11-3 TGTGCCAGCAGCTTAGGGGCCGGGACTAGCGGGGGCCTTTACAATGAGCAGTTCTTC CASSLGAGTSGGLYNEQFF
once NA TRBJ1-1 TRBV18 TGTGCCAGCTCACCGGGGGGGTTGTCGAACACTGAAGCTTTCTTT CASSPGGLSNTEAFF
NA NA TRBJ2-1 TRBV7-6 TGTGCCAGCAGCTTAGGGGGCTCCTACAATGAGCAGTTCTTC CASSLGGSYNEQFF
NA NA TRBJ1-1 TRBV7-9 TGTGCCAGCAGCTTCTCGGTTGCTGAAGCTTTCTTT CASSFSVAEAFF
NA NA TRBJ2-7 TRBV6-1 TGTGCCAGCGGAATAACGGGTACCTACGAGCAGTACTTC CASGITGTYEQYF